The source of this T cell receptor (beta chain) is a study of naive and memory T cell subsets. Four PCR rounds used nested alpha and beta constant region primers plus the SP2 primer. MiXCR, run by TCRdb on the 5' RACE reads, gives a single entry per CDR3 protein. The data contain 25,000 to 35,000 distinct CDR3 sequences, 16% of them seen just once; the ten biggest clones take up roughly 2.6%. In its sample, this clonotype was seen many times. The CDR3 extends over 13 amino acids. Trimming removed 1 base from V and 4 bases from J, with 11 bases in between. CDR1 and CDR2 (germline): DFQATT, SNEGSKA (reference sequence). The library had UMIs added by 3' ligation of an oligonucleotide to TCR cDNA.

The rearrangement joins TRBV20-1 to TRBJ2-7, with D tentatively TRBD2 (6 bases). The sequence came from a female donor in good health. CDR3 region: CSARGPRGYEQYF. CDR3 DNA: TGCAGTGCTAGAGGCCCCCGGGGGTACGAGCAGTACTTC.